Listed here are 26 T cell receptor beta chains from one sample, sequenced in a study of cytomegalovirus exposure and HLA in healthy donors. A multiplex PCR was run with 60 Vbeta primers and 13 Jbeta primers. The data were produced by immunoSEQ multiplex PCR, yet TCRdb's version contains in-frame clones alone and is incomplete. This sample's table reports approximately 120,000 clones. The sequenced material came from PBMCs. These receptors all come from a man between 18 and 35 years old in good health and CMV-seronegative.

This rearrangement joins TRBV7-2 to TRBJ2-7; 7 nucleotides align to TRBD1. The CDR3 loop spans 15 amino acids. Looked up from germline, CDR1 is SGHTA and CDR2 is FQGNSA. The junction had 11 bases not matched to a gene; V was cut back by 6 bases and J by 3 bases. In DNA, the CDR3 is TGTGCCAGCAGGCAATTTACCGACAGGGACTACGAGCAGTACTTC. It codes for CASRQFTDRDYEQYF.

The chain is built from TRBV7-8 and TRBJ2-5; 10 bases match TRBD1. This CDR3 has 17 residues. CDR1 SGHVS and CDR2 FQNEAQ come from the germline V gene. Trimming cost V 2 bases and J 4 bases; bases outside gene matches: 10. The CDR3 coding sequence is TGTGCCAGCAGCTTACCACCGGGACAGGGGTTATTAGAGACCCAGTACTTC. Encoded protein: CASSLPPGQGLLETQYF.

The CDR3 DNA sequence: TGTGCCAGCAGCGGAACCATCCTAGGCTCCTACGAGCAGTACTTC. Residues: CASSGTILGSYEQYF. The chain links TRBV5-5 to TRBJ2-7; D is ambiguous. The germline CDR1 and CDR2 sequences are SGHKS and YYEKEE (reference sequence). The CDR3 is 15 residues long. V lost 4 bases and J lost 0, with 14 bases in between. Using reference TRBV5-5 and TRBJ2-7 for the parts outside the CDR3, the full variable domain is DAGVTQSPTHLIKTRGQQVTLRCSPISGHKSVSWYQQVLGQGPQFIFQYYEKEERGRGNFPDRFSARQFPNYSSELNVNALLLGDSALYLCASSGTILGSYEQYFGPGTRLTVT.

The chain uses TRBV29-1 and TRBJ1-1; D gene uncertain. The V end lost 4 bases, the J end lost 3 bases, and 9 bases lay between the germline ends. The germline V gene encodes CDR1 SQVTM and CDR2 ANQGSEA. The CDR3 length is 12 residues. This CDR3 reads CSVAGIYTEAFF. The CDR3 bases are TGCAGCGTTGCCGGGATCTACACTGAAGCTTTCTTT.

This chain joins TRBV6-1 and TRBJ2-1; a weak D match, TRBD1 (5 bases). Germline V lookup: CDR1 MNHNS, CDR2 SASEGT. Deletions cut 4 bases from V and 3 bases from J, with 7 bases between. CDR3 length: 13 amino acids. Here the CDR3 reads CASSVDSYNEQFF. The CDR3 nucleotides are TGTGCCAGCAGTGTAGACAGCTACAATGAGCAGTTCTTC.

The J gene is TRBJ2-2, the V gene TRBV4-1; D remains unclear. There are 15 residues in the CDR3. V lost 0 bases to trimming and J lost 4 bases, with 9 bases between them. CDR1 MGHRA and CDR2 YSYEKL come from the germline V gene. The CDR3 bases are TGCGCCAGCAGCCAAGACCGAGTTGTCACCGGGGAGCTGTTTTTT. It is translated as CASSQDRVVTGELFF.

The CDR3 loop reads CASSWGGGNIQYF. The DNA of the CDR3 is TGTGCCAGCAGCTGGGGCGGGGGAAACATTCAGTACTTC. The chain couples TRBV7-2 to TRBJ2-4, with 7 bases that match TRBD2. V gave up 4 bases and J gave up 6 bases; unmatched junction bases: 3. CDR3 length: 13 amino acids. Germline CDR1 is SGHTA and CDR2 is FQGNSA.

As to this clone: This specimen includes other DNA sequences encoding the same CDR3. J is TRBJ1-1 and V is TRBV9; TRBD1 agrees at 7 bases. Losses at the gene ends were 2 bases for V and 0 bases for J; bases not matched to a gene: 1. Per the germline V gene, CDR1 is SGDLS and CDR2 is YYNGEE. The CDR3 is made up of 14 amino acids. The CDR3 sequence is CASSVTGMNTEAFF. The CDR3 region has the DNA TGTGCCAGCAGCGTGACAGGGATGAACACTGAAGCTTTCTTT.

The DNA of the CDR3 is TGTGCCAGCTATGGCCCCGGGACAGGGATTAACTATGGCTACACCTTC. It yields the protein CASYGPGTGINYGYTF. This chain joins TRBV2 and TRBJ1-2; 9 bases map to TRBD1. Germline CDR1 reads SNHLY; CDR2 reads FYNNEI. This CDR3 is 16 amino acids long. Trimming cost V 8 bases and J 1 base; bases outside gene matches: 11. The complete variable domain, with remaining parts taken from reference TRBV2 and TRBJ1-2, reads EPEVTQTPSHQVTQMGQEVILRCVPISNHLYFYWYRQILGQKVEFLVSFYNNEISEKSEIFDDQFSVERPDGSNFTLKIRSTKLEDSAMYFCASYGPGTGINYGYTFGSGTRLTVV.

V gene TRBV18 combines with J gene TRBJ2-5; 9 nucleotides match TRBD1. The J call may be faulty, since TRBJ2-7 better matches the DNA end. The CDR3 length is 15 residues. Germline V gene sequence: CDR1 KGHSH, CDR2 LQKENI. The CDR3 DNA is TGTGCCAGCTCACCAGGACAGGGGAGAGGTTACGAGCAGTACTTC. It encodes CASSPGQGRGYEQYF.

The rearrangement joins TRBV2 to TRBJ1-1; 9 positions agree with TRBD1. After removal of 5 bases from V and 1 base from J, the junction contained 5 bases not matched to a gene. CDR1 and CDR2 from the germline V gene are SNHLY and FYNNEI. The CDR3 loop spans 15 amino acids. Here the CDR3 DNA reads TGTGCCAGCAGTATACAGGGGGCACAGAACACTGAAGCTTTCTTT. It specifies CASSIQGAQNTEAFF.

The chain uses TRBV7-7 and TRBJ2-7; TRBD1 aligns across 10 bases. With V trimmed by 5 bases and J by 5 bases, 6 bases remained unmatched. This CDR3 has 14 residues. The germline gives CDR1 SSHAT, CDR2 FNYEAQ (reference sequence). Written as DNA, the CDR3 is TGTGCCAGCAGCCTGGGACAGGGGATCCACGAGCAGTACTTC. This encodes CASSLGQGIHEQYF.

J is TRBJ1-1 and V is TRBV6-5; the match to TRBD1 covers 11 bases. Germline trimming cut 2 bases from V and 5 bases from J; bases unmatched to any gene: 7. The CDR3 sequence is 16 residues long. Germline CDR1 is MNHEY and CDR2 is SVGAGI. The CDR3 protein is CASSYAWGQGGTEAFF. The CDR3 nucleotides are TGTGCCAGCAGTTACGCTTGGGGACAGGGGGGTACTGAAGCTTTCTTT.

The chain uses TRBV9 and TRBJ1-4; D is unresolved. The CDR3 totals 14 residues. In germline, CDR1 is SGDLS, CDR2 YYNGEE. Trimming shortened V by 5 bases and J by 0 bases, and 8 bases separated the two germline ends. The DNA of the CDR3 is TGTGCCAGCAGAGGCAGGCCAACTAATGAAAAACTGTTTTTT. It encodes CASRGRPTNEKLFF. Together with reference TRBV9 and TRBJ1-4, the CDR3 gives the full variable domain: DSGVTQTPKHLITATGQRVTLRCSPRSGDLSVYWYQQSLDQGLQFLIQYYNGEERAKGNILERFSAQQFPDLHSELNLSSLELGDSALYFCASRGRPTNEKLFFGSGTQLSVL.

CDR3 in amino acids: CASSEEGLATNEKLFF. The CDR3 DNA is TGTGCCAGCAGTGAAGAGGGACTGGCAACTAATGAAAAACTGTTTTTT. This chain connects TRBV2 to TRBJ1-4; possibly TRBD1 for D (5 bases). The CDR3 runs to 16 residues. V dropped 1 base and J dropped 0 bases, with 9 bases sitting between them. Germline assignment: CDR1 SNHLY and CDR2 FYNNEI. Looking up the rest from reference TRBV2 and TRBJ1-4 gives the full variable domain: EPEVTQTPSHQVTQMGQEVILRCVPISNHLYFYWYRQILGQKVEFLVSFYNNEISEKSEIFDDQFSVERPDGSNFTLKIRSTKLEDSAMYFCASSEEGLATNEKLFFGSGTQLSVL.

This chain joins TRBV7-9 and TRBJ1-4, with D possibly being TRBD1 (5 bases). The germline V and J ends were trimmed by 3 bases and 6 bases, with 11 bases remaining between them. Germline lookup yields CDR1 SEHNR and CDR2 FQNEAQ (reference sequence). The CDR3 extends over 14 amino acids. CDR3 sequence: CASSLRGGDEKLFF. DNA of the CDR3: TGTGCCAGCAGCTTGCGGGGAGGGGATGAAAAACTGTTTTTT.

The chain employs TRBV28 and TRBJ1-3, with a possible D match to TRBD1 (5 bases). Trimming stripped 4 bases from V and 7 bases from J, with 11 bases between. Germline CDR1 is MDHEN and CDR2 is SYDVKM. This CDR3 is 13 amino acids long. In nucleotides, the CDR3 is TGTGCCAGCAGTTCAGGACACGTTAACACCATATATTTT. This gives the protein CASSSGHVNTIYF.

The CDR3 loop is CASSERGTVGPVYEQYF. DNA of the CDR3: TGTGCCAGCAGCGAAAGGGGGACGGTGGGCCCAGTTTACGAGCAGTACTTC. The V call is TRBV28, the J call TRBJ2-7; tentative D call: TRBD1 (6 bases). Germline V gene sequence: CDR1 MDHEN, CDR2 SYDVKM. This CDR3 is 17 amino acids long. Trimming shortened V by 6 bases and J by 4 bases, and 25 bases separated the two germline ends.

The CDR3 sequence is CASSEVGYSYGYTF. DNA for the CDR3: TGTGCCAGCAGTGAAGTGGGCTACAGCTATGGCTACACCTTC. The chain recombines TRBV25-1 with TRBJ1-2; no definite D call. Germline V gene lookup returns CDR1 MGHDK and CDR2 SYGVNS. Trimming removed 2 bases at V and 4 bases at J, with 11 bases between. The CDR3 loop spans 14 amino acids.

The chain employs TRBV18 and TRBJ2-1; possible D gene TRBD1, 6 bases. CDR3 size: 17 residues. Per the germline V gene, CDR1 is KGHSH and CDR2 is LQKENI. V was trimmed by 2 bases and J by 3 bases, leaving 17 bases between them. CDR3 region: CASSPRAQGSSYNEQFF. The CDR3 region has the DNA TGTGCCAGCTCACCAAGGGCTCAGGGGAGTAGCTACAATGAGCAGTTCTTC.

V is TRBV6-1 and J is TRBJ1-5, with D tentatively TRBD1 (5 bases). V gave up 2 bases and J gave up 0 bases, with 17 bases separating them. Germline CDR1 is MNHNS and CDR2 is SASEGT. This CDR3 has 18 residues. The CDR3 sequence is CASSERQTNIVSNQPQHF. The DNA of the CDR3 is TGTGCCAGCAGTGAAAGACAGACCAATATCGTTAGCAATCAGCCCCAGCATTTT.

The V call is TRBV2, the J call TRBJ1-1; no clear D. The germline V and J ends were trimmed by 4 bases and 4 bases, with 7 bases remaining between them. The CDR3 has 12 residues. Germline loops: CDR1 SNHLY, CDR2 FYNNEI. The CDR3: CASSVQLTEAFF. CDR3 coding DNA: TGTGCCAGCAGTGTACAGCTCACTGAAGCTTTCTTT.

This rearrangement joins TRBV6-1 to TRBJ1-1; 7 bases map to TRBD1. J lost 7 bases, V lost 6 bases, and 11 bases had no gene match. The germline CDR1 and CDR2 sequences are MNHNS and SASEGT. This CDR3 is 14 amino acids long. The CDR3 loop reads CASRVRQGISEAFF. In nucleotides, the CDR3 is TGTGCCAGCAGAGTTAGACAGGGAATAAGTGAAGCTTTCTTT.

The chain employs TRBV5-1 and TRBJ2-3; D is perhaps TRBD2 (6 bases). The CDR3 has 15 amino acids. Germline V CDR1 and CDR2: SGHRS, YFSETQ. Trimming removed 2 bases at V and 3 bases at J, with 13 bases between. DNA of the CDR3: TGCGCCAGCAGCTTCGGACTATTGGGGACAGATACGCAGTATTTT. Translating gives CASSFGLLGTDTQYF.

This chain uses TRBV29-1 with TRBJ1-6; D not resolved. CDR3 length: 15 amino acids. The germline V and J ends were trimmed by 5 bases and 0 bases, with 11 bases remaining between them. Germline V gives CDR1 SQVTM, CDR2 ANQGSEA. CDR3 protein: CSVSVGSSYNSPLHF. CDR3 bases: TGCAGCGTTTCGGTAGGGAGCTCCTATAATTCACCCCTCCACTTT.

V usage is TRBV5-1 and J usage is TRBJ2-7, with TRBD1 matching 8 bases. CDR1 is SGHRS and CDR2 is YFSETQ in the germline V gene. The CDR3 length is 17 residues. Unmatched junction bases numbered 14, after V lost 4 bases and J lost 2 bases. The CDR3 sequence is CASSGTPGQGLTYEQYF. The CDR3 coding sequence is TGCGCCAGCAGCGGAACCCCAGGACAGGGCTTAACCTACGAGCAGTACTTC.